A selection of T cell receptor beta chains follows, all from one sample in a study of T cell responses to AZD1222 COVID-19 vaccine. The table came from immunoSEQ multiplex PCR; TCRdb's copy has only in-frame clones and leaves some out. The sample lists over 150,000 clones, roughly nine tenths seen once, with 5.5% to 6% in the top ten. The sequences come from peripheral blood, collected on day 0 of MenACWY control vaccination. The receptor set was obtained from an adult in good health. The conserved cysteine and the conserved F or W are not part of the CDR3 here.

cdr3_aa: ASSRKSEAF; v_call: TRBV28
cdr3_aa: AISTGTSGNYEQY; v_call: TRBV10-3
cdr3_aa: ASSPGTSLGYEQY; v_call: TRBV5-4
cdr3_aa: ASSRLLAGGPHEQF; v_call: TRBV3-1/TRBV3-2
cdr3_aa: ASSSMGTGPDYGYT; v_call: TRBV28
cdr3_aa: ASSLVGTGIYEQY; v_call: TRBV11-3
cdr3_aa: ASRSRAGGQETQY; v_call: TRBV6-5
cdr3_aa: ASSMGQGDGYT; v_call: TRBV19
cdr3_aa: SASRTGGTGELF; v_call: TRBV20-1
cdr3_aa: ATSEQGGTDTQY; v_call: TRBV24-1
cdr3_aa: ASSFSNYGYT; v_call: TRBV5-8
cdr3_aa: ASSVPGNTEAF; v_call: TRBV9
cdr3_aa: ATSRVSGLGAETQY; v_call: TRBV15
cdr3_aa: ATSFRDSPVREKLF; v_call: TRBV28
cdr3_aa: ASSVQSWQPQH; v_call: TRBV9
cdr3_aa: ASSFQDRSNYGYT; v_call: TRBV5-4
cdr3_aa: ASSPQIRTNTEAF; v_call: TRBV5-1
cdr3_aa: ASSLMGTGANVLT; v_call: TRBV7-9
cdr3_aa: ATSGARGRLAGRYNEQF; v_call: TRBV24-1
cdr3_aa: ASSQPNYGYT; v_call: TRBV5-4
cdr3_aa: ASSPRQSQLVWEKLF; v_call: TRBV18
cdr3_aa: ASSVLGTGELF; v_call: TRBV2
cdr3_aa: ASSLEGGRVTDTQY; v_call: TRBV5-1
cdr3_aa: ANTPGHTEAF; v_call: TRBV10-3
cdr3_aa: ASSSGTETYEQY; v_call: TRBV5-4
cdr3_aa: ASCTQGRGLEQY; v_call: TRBV2
cdr3_aa: ASGLGYGQPQH; v_call: TRBV12-5
cdr3_aa: ASSYPGTGKVNTEAF; v_call: TRBV6-2/TRBV6-3
cdr3_aa: ASSLMPGTYNEQF; v_call: TRBV5-1
cdr3_aa: ASSQARTGSGYT; v_call: TRBV4-2
cdr3_aa: ASSPGSRVNSPLH; v_call: TRBV7-8
cdr3_aa: ASSLTVRLGDGYT; v_call: TRBV5-4
cdr3_aa: ASSLEGQAGNTIY; v_call: TRBV7-9
cdr3_aa: ASSSGAYEQY; v_call: TRBV12-3/TRBV12-4
cdr3_aa: ASRGTLNANEQF; v_call: TRBV28
cdr3_aa: ASSQGPAGHTDTQY; v_call: TRBV3-1/TRBV3-2
cdr3_aa: ASSVADNSNQPQH; v_call: TRBV9
cdr3_aa: ASSAYRGSNQPQH; v_call: TRBV28
cdr3_aa: ASSPMSGGGNIQY; v_call: TRBV18
cdr3_aa: ASSEETGGYYGYT; v_call: TRBV6-1
cdr3_aa: ASSHPTSPGGKDTGELF; v_call: TRBV2
cdr3_aa: AATRDRIDYGYT; v_call: TRBV10-3
cdr3_aa: ASSQGPPGKLFLYGYT; v_call: TRBV3-1/TRBV3-2
cdr3_aa: ASSRPPTGGAGGYT; v_call: TRBV5-6
cdr3_aa: ASSYRALEQY; v_call: TRBV7-9
cdr3_aa: ASSPPTGTDTQY; v_call: TRBV18
cdr3_aa: ASSLAGGLGGYGYT; v_call: TRBV5-1
cdr3_aa: ASSPDRFSGNTIY; v_call: TRBV6-5
cdr3_aa: ASSDRDEKLF; v_call: TRBV2
cdr3_aa: ASSISNNYGYT; v_call: TRBV19
cdr3_aa: ASGIAGDTDTQY; v_call: TRBV6-5
cdr3_aa: ASSHPAGGTYEQY; v_call: TRBV3-1/TRBV3-2
cdr3_aa: ASSHTSGGAGTGELF; v_call: TRBV3-1/TRBV3-2
cdr3_aa: ASSIWGDNEQF; v_call: TRBV19
cdr3_aa: ASSPWGQGIETEAF; v_call: TRBV9